These 2 T cell receptor beta chains came from one sample sequenced in a study of CXCR3 chemokines and chemotherapy response in bladder cancer. TCRdb redid the calling of the PCR reads with MiXCR, one entry per CDR3 protein. The sample has over 2,000 distinct CDR3 sequences; approximately 16% are singletons. The sample was taken from a patient whose treatment included neoadjuvant chemotherapy. These receptors came from a human donor with bladder cancer that responded to neoadjuvant chemotherapy.

This clonotype appeared many times. The rearrangement joins TRBV4-1 to TRBJ1-1, with D perhaps matching TRBD1 (5 bases). V was trimmed by 4 bases and J by 0 bases, leaving 12 bases between them. The CDR3 consists of 15 residues. Germline V gene lookup returns CDR1 MGHRA and CDR2 YSYEKL. CDR3 residues: CASSLSSGVNTEAFF. The CDR3 bases are TGCGCCAGCAGCCTAAGTTCGGGGGTGAACACTGAAGCTTTCTTT.

This clonotype ranks as medium-sized. The rearrangement uses TRBV19 and TRBJ2-1; unclear D gene. The CDR3 is made up of 13 amino acids. V lost 2 bases and J lost 5, with 7 bases in between. From germline, CDR1 is LNHDA and CDR2 SQIVND (reference sequence). The CDR3 loop reads CASSINDNNEQFF. For the CDR3, the DNA is TGTGCCAGTAGTATAAACGATAACAATGAGCAGTTCTTC.